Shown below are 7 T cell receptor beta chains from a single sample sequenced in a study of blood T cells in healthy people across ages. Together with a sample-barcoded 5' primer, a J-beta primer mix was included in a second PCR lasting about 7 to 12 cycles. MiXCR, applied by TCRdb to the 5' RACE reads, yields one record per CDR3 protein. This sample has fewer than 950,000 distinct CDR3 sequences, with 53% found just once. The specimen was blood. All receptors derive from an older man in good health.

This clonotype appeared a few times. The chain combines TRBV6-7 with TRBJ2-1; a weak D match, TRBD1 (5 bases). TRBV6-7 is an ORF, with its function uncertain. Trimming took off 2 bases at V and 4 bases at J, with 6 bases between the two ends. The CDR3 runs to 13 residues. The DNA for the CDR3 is TGTGCCAGCAGTTACCACAGGTACAATGAGCAGTTCTTC. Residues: CASSYHRYNEQFF.

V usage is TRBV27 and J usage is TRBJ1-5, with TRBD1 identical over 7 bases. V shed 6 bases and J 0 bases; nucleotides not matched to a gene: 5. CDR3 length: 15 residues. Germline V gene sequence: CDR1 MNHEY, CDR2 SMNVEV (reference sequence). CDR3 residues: CASRSDRVSNQPQHF. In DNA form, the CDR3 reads TGTGCCAGCAGGTCAGACAGGGTTAGCAATCAGCCCCAGCATTTT.

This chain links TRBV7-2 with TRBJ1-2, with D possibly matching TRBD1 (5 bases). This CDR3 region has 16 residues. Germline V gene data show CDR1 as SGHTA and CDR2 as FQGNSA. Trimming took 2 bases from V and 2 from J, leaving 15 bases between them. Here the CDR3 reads CASSLRAGELNYGYTF. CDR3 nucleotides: TGTGCCAGCAGCTTAAGAGCGGGGGAATTGAACTATGGCTACACCTTC.

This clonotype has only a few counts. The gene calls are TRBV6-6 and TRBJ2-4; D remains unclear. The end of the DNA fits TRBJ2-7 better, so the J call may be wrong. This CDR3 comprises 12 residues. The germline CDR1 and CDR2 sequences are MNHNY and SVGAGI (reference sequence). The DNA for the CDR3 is TGTGCCAGCAGTTATGTAGGGAACGAGCAGTACTTC. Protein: CASSYVGNEQYF.

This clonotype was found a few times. DNA of the CDR3: TGTGCCATCAGTGAGTCGGCTAGCGGGAGGTCTTACCAAGAGACCCAGTACTTC. This gives the protein CAISESASGRSYQETQYF. The genes are TRBV10-3 and TRBJ2-5; 11 positions match TRBD2. Losses at the gene ends were 0 bases for V and 0 bases for J; bases not matched to a gene: 6. The CDR3 runs 18 residues. Germline V gives CDR1 ENHRY, CDR2 SYGVKD.

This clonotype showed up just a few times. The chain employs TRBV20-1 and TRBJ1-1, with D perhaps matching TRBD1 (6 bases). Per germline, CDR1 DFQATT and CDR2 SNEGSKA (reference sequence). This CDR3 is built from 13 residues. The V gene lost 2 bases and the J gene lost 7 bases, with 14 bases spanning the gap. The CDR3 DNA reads TGCAGTGCTAGAAAGGAGGGGGGGATTGAAGCTTTCTTT. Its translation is CSARKEGGIEAFF.

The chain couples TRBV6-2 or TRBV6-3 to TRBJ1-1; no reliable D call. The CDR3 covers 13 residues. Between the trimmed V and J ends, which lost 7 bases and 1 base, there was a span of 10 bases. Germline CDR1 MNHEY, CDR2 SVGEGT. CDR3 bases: TGTGCCAGCACTAAACAGCCGAACACTGAAGCTTTCTTT. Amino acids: CASTKQPNTEAFF.